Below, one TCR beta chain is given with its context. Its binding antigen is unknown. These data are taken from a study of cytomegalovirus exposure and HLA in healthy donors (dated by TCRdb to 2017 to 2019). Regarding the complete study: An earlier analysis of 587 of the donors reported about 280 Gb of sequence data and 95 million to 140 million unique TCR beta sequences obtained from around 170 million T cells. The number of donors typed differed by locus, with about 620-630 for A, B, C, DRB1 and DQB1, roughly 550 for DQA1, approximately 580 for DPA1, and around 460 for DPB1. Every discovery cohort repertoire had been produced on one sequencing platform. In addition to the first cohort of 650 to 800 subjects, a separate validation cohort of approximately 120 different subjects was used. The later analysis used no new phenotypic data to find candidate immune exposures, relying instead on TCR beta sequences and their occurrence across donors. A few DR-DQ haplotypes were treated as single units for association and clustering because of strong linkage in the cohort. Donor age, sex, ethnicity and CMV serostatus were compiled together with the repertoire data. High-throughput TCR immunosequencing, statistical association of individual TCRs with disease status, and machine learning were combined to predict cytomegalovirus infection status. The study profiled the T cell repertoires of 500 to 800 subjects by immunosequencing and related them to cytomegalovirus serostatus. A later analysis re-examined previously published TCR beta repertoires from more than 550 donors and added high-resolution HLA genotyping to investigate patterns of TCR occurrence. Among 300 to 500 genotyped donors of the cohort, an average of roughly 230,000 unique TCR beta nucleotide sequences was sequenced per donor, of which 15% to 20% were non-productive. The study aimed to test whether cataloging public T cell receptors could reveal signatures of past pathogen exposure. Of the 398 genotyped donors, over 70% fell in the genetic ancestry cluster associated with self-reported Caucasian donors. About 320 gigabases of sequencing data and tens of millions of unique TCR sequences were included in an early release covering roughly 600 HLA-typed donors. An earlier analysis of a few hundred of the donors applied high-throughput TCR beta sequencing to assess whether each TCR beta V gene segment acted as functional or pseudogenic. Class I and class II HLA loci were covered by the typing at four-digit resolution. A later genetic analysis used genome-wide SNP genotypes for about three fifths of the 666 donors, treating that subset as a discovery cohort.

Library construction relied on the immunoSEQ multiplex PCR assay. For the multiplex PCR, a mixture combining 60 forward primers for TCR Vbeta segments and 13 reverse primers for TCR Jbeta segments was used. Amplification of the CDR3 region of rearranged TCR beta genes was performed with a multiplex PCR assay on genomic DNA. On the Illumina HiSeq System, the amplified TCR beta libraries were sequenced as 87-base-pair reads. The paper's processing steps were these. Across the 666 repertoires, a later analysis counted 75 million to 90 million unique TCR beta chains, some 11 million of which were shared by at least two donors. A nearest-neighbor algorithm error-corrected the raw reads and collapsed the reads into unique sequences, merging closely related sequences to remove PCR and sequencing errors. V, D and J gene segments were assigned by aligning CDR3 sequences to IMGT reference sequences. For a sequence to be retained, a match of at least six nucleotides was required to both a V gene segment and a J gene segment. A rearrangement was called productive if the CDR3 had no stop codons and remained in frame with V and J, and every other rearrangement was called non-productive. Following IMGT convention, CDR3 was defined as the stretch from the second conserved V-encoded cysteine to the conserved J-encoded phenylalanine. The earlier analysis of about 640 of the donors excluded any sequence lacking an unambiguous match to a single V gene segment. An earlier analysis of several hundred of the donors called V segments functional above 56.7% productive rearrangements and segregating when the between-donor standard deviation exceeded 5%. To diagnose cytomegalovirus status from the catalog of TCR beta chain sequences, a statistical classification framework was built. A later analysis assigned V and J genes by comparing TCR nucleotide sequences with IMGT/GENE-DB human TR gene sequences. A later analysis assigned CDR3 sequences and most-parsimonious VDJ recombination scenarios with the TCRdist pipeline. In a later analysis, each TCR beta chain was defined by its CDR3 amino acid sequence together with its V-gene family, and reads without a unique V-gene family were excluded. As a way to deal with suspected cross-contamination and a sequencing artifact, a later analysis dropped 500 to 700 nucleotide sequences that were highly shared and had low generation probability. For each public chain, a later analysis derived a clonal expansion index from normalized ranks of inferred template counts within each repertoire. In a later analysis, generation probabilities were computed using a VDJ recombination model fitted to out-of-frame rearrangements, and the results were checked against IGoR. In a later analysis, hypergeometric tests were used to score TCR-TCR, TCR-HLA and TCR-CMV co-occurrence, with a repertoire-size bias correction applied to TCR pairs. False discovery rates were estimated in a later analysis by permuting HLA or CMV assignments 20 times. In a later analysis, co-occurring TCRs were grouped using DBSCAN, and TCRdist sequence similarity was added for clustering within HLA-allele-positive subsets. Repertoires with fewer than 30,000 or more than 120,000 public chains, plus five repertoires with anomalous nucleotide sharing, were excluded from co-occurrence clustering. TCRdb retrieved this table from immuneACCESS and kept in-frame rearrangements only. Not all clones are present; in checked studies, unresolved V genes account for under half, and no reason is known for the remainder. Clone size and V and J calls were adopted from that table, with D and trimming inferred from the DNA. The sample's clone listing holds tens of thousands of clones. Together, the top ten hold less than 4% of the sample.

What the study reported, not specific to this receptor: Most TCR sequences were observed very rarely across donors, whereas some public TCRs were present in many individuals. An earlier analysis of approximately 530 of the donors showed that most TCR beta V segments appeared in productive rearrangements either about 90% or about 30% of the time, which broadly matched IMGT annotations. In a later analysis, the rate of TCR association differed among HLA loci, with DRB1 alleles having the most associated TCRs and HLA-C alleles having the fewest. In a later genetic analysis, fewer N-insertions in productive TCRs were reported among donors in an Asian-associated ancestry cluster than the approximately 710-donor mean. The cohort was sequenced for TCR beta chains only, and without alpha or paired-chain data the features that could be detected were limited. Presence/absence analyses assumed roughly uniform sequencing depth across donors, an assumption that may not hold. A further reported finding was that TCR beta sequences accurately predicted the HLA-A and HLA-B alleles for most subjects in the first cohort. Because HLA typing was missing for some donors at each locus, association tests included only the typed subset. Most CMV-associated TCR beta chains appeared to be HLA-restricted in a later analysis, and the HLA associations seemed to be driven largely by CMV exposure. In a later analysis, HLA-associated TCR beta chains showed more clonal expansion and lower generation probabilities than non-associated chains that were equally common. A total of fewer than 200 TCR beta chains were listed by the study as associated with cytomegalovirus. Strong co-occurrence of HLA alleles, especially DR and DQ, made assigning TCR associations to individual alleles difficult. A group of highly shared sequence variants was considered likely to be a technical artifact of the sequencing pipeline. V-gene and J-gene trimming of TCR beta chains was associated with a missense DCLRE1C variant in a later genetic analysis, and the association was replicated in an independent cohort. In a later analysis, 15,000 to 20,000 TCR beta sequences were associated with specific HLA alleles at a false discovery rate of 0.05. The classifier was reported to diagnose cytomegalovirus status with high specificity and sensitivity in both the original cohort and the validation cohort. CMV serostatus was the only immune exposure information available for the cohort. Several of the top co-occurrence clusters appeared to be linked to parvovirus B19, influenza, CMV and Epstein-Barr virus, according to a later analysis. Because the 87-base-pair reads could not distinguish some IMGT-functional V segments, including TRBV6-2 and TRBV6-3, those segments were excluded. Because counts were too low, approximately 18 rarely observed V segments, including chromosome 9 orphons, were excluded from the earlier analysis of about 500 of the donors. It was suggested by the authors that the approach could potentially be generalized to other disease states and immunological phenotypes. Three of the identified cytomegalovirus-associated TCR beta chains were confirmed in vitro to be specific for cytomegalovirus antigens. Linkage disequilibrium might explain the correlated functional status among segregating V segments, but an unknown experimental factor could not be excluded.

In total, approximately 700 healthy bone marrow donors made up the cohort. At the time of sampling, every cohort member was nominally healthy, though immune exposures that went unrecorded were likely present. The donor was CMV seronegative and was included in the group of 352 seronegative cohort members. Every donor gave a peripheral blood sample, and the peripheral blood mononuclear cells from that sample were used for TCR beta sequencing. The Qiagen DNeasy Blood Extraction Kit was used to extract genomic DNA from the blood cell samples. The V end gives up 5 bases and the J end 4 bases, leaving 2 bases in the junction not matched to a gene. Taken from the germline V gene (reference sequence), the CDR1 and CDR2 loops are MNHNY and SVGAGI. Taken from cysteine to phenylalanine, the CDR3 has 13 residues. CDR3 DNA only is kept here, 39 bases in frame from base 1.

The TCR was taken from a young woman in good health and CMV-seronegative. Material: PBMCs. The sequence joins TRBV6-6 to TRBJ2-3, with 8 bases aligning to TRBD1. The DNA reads TGTGCCAGCAGTAGGACAGGGCCAGATACGCAGTATTTT. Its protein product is CASSRTGPDTQYF.